The 16 T cell receptor beta chains below were found in one sample sequenced in a study of tumor-infiltrating lymphocytes in primary liver carcinoma. A constant-region primer served to make TCR beta cDNA from approximately 490 ng total RNA. ARM-PCR was slightly modified, and three nested multiplex PCR rounds with it gave rise to the TCR beta libraries. The study ran its first two PCR rounds for nine to ten cycles each, using TRBV1-TRBV30 forward primers and a C-beta reverse primer. TCRdb ran MiXCR on the multiplex PCR reads and lists one entry per CDR3 protein. The sample consists of 300,000 to 350,000 distinct CDR3 sequences, roughly 60% of them appearing once. It was unsorted whole blood that yielded blood RNA, and germline DNA was also extracted. Sequencing was carried out using peripheral blood. These receptor sequences come from a woman aged 25 to 45 with primary liver carcinoma and hepatitis B virus infection.

A note on this clonotype: A much larger clone is a single base away; this may be a read error. The V and J genes are TRBV12-3 or TRBV12-4 and TRBJ1-5; the match to TRBD1 covers 7 bases. The CDR3 totals 15 residues. CDR3 sequence (DNA): TGTGCCAGCACCCCCCGGGGCAGGGGGAATCAGCTCCAGCATTTT. Translating gives CASTPRGRGNQLQHF.

This clonotype was seen a few times. The chain has TRBV11-3 and TRBJ1-2, with D uncertain. This CDR3 spans 14 amino acids. Germline V gene sequence: CDR1 SGHNT, CDR2 YENEEA. V was cut by 1 base and J by 6 bases, with 12 bases left in between. CDR3 sequence reads: CASSLATVLDGYTF. CDR3 coding DNA: TGTGCCAGCAGCTTAGCGACGGTTCTTGATGGCTACACCTTC.

V usage is TRBV6-6 and J usage is TRBJ2-7; D gene unclear. Trimming removed 8 bases at V and 0 bases at J, with 11 bases between. This CDR3 region has 13 residues. Germline V gene data show CDR1 as MNHNY and CDR2 as SVGAGI (reference sequence). In DNA form, the CDR3 reads TGTGCCAGCTCCGCGGCTAGCTCCTACGAGCAGTACTTC. Translated, it gives CASSAASSYEQYF.

This clonotype was counted once. A read error is possible here, since a much larger clone lies one base away. The rearrangement links TRBV12-3 or TRBV12-4 to TRBJ2-1; no definite D call. The CDR3 loop spans 13 amino acids. CDR3 sequence reads: CVSSSLVGHEQFF. CDR3 sequence (DNA): TGTGTCAGCAGTTCTCTAGTGGGCCATGAGCAGTTCTTC.

With respect to this clonotype: A much larger clone differs from this one at a single base, so this may be a read error. V and J are TRBV12-3 or TRBV12-4 and TRBJ2-5, with D possibly matching TRBD1 (5 bases). The CDR3 contains 12 residues. The CDR3 spells CVSSVAGETQYF. The CDR3 bases are TGTGTCAGCAGTGTAGCAGGGGAGACCCAGTACTTC.

The gene calls are TRBV12-3 or TRBV12-4 and TRBJ2-1, with 12 bases fitting TRBD2. CDR3 length equals 19 residues. J gave up 2 bases and V 5 bases, and 13 bases lay outside the gene matches. The CDR3 loop is CASSPSGRVVAGPYNEQFF. CDR3 bases: TGTGCCAGCAGTCCTAGCGGGAGGGTCGTCGCGGGCCCCTACAATGAGCAGTTCTTC.

The rearrangement uses TRBV10-3 and TRBJ2-5; the match to TRBD1 covers 8 bases. Unmatched junction bases numbered 8, after V lost 7 bases and J lost 4 bases. The germline V gene has CDR1 ENHRY and CDR2 SYGVKD. This CDR3 has 14 residues. The CDR3 loop reads CAINDRGSLETQYF. The CDR3 coding sequence is TGTGCCATCAATGACAGGGGATCCCTAGAGACCCAGTACTTC.

Notes on this clonotype: One end of the junction fails to match germline, which may point to a read error. The J gene is TRBJ2-5, the V gene TRBV11-3, with TRBD2 as a possible D gene (5 bases). The CDR3 sequence is 12 residues long. Germline assignment: CDR1 SGHNT and CDR2 YENEEA. The CDR3 spells CASSASQVTQYF. The CDR3 nucleotides read TGTGCCAGTAGCGCCTCCCAAGTGACCCAGTACTTC.

V is TRBV6-5 and J is TRBJ1-4; D is perhaps TRBD1 (5 bases). Germline CDR1 reads MNHEY; CDR2 reads SVGAGI. V dropped 0 bases and J dropped 3 bases, with 17 bases sitting between them. CDR3 size: 18 residues. CDR3 residues: CASSYSIRQKGSNEKLFF. CDR3 coding DNA: TGTGCCAGCAGTTACTCGATTCGCCAAAAGGGGTCTAATGAAAAACTGTTTTTT.

Many counts were recorded for this clonotype. The CDR3 DNA reads as TGCAGCGTTGAAGATCATACCGGGAGGACAGATACGCAGTATTTT. This translates into CSVEDHTGRTDTQYF. The rearrangement links TRBV29-1 to TRBJ2-3; 7 bases are a match to TRBD2. The germline V gene encodes CDR1 SQVTM and CDR2 ANQGSEA. V lost 0 bases to trimming and J lost 3 bases; unmatched junction nucleotides: 6. The CDR3 has 15 residues.

With respect to this clonotype: The junction differs from germline at one of its ends, possibly a read error. The chain recombines TRBV12-3 or TRBV12-4 with TRBJ2-7; no firm D call. The CDR3 runs 13 residues. DNA for the CDR3: TGTGCCAGTAGTTTTCGGTTTGCCTACGAGCAGTACTTC. Translating it yields CASSFRFAYEQYF.

This clonotype was observed once. V is TRBV11-2 and J is TRBJ2-3; unclear D gene. With 5 bases removed from V and 2 bases from J, the gap between germline ends came to 11 bases. CDR3 length: 14 residues. Germline loops: CDR1 SGHAT, CDR2 FQNNGV. The CDR3, as DNA: TGTGCCAGCAGCATGGAGCGAATCACAGATACGCAGTATTTT. As protein: CASSMERITDTQYF.

On this clonotype: The CDR3 ends on some other residue instead of the conserved phenylalanine or tryptophan, so this is likely a read error. The chain has TRBV6-5 and TRBJ2-1; 9 nucleotides align to TRBD1. CDR3 length equals 12 residues. Trimming at V came to 8 bases and at J to 8 bases, leaving 4 bases not matched to a gene. Germline V gene data show CDR1 as MNHEY and CDR2 as SVGAGI. For the CDR3, the DNA is TGTGCCAGCTGGGACAGGGTCCATGAGCAGTTCTAC. It codes for CASWDRVHEQFY.

The chain has TRBV6-2 or TRBV6-3 and TRBJ1-5; no clear D gene. Germline values: CDR1 MNHEY, CDR2 SVGEGT. The CDR3 totals 16 residues. The ends were cut back, 5 bases at V and 6 bases at J, with 20 bases in the middle. The CDR3 here is CASSPYQPRRVQPQHF. DNA for the CDR3: TGTGCCAGCAGTCCCTACCAACCTAGACGGGTTCAGCCCCAGCATTTT.

This clonotype showed up just a few times. This chain links TRBV7-9 with TRBJ2-1; D perhaps matches TRBD2 (5 bases). Trimming took off 6 bases at V and 2 bases at J, with 14 bases between the two ends. Germline loops: CDR1 SEHNR, CDR2 FQNEAQ (reference sequence). The CDR3 runs to 15 residues. The CDR3 coding sequence is TGTGCCAGCAGGGTATACAGCGGACCCTACAATGAGCAGTTCTTC. Encoded protein: CASRVYSGPYNEQFF. The whole variable domain, filled in from reference TRBV7-9 and TRBJ2-1, reads DTGVSQNPRHKITKRGQNVTFRCDPISEHNRLYWYRQTLGQGPEFLTYFQNEAQLEKSRLLSDRFSAERPKGSFSTLEIQRTEQGDSAMYLCASRVYSGPYNEQFFGPGTRLTVL.

This clonotype was seen a handful of times. The chain employs TRBV5-5 and TRBJ2-7; tentative D call: TRBD1 (8 bases). The CDR3 consists of 15 residues. The germline CDR1 and CDR2 sequences are SGHKS and YYEKEE (reference sequence). The ends were cut back, 5 bases at V and 5 bases at J, with 20 bases in the middle. DNA of the CDR3: TGTGCCAGCAGGCGGGGGAGGACAGGGAACCACGAGCAGTACTTC. Its translation is CASRRGRTGNHEQYF.